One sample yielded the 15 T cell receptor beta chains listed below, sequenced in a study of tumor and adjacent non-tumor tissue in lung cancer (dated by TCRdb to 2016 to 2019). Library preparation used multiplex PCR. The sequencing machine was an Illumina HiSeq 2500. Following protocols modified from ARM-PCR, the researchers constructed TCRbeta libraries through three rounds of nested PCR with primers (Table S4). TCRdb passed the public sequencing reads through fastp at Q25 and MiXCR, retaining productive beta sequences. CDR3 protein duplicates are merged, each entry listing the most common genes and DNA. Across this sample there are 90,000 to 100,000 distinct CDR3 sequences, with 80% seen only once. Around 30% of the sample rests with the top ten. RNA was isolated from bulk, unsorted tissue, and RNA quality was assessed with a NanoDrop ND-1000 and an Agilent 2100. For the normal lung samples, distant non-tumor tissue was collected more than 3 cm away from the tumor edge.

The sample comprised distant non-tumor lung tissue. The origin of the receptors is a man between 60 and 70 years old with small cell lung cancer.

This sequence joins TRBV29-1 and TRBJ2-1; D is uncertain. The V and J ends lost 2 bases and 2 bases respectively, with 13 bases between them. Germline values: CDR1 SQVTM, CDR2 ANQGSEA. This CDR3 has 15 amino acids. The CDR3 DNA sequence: TGCAGCGTTGAATTAGTAGGCTATCCCTACAATGAGCAGTTCTTC. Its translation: CSVELVGYPYNEQFF.

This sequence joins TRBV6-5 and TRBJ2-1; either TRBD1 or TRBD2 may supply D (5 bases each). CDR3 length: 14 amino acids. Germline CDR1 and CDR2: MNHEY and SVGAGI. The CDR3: CGSYSGGVGNEQFF. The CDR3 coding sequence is TGTGGCAGTTACTCTGGGGGAGTGGGTAATGAGCAGTTCTTC.

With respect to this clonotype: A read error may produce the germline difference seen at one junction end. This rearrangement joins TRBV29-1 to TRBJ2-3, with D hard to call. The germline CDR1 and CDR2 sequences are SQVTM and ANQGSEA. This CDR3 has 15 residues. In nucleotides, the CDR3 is TGCAACGTTGAGTTATCGGCCCGTCGCACAGATACGCAGTATTTT. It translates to CNVELSARRTDTQYF.

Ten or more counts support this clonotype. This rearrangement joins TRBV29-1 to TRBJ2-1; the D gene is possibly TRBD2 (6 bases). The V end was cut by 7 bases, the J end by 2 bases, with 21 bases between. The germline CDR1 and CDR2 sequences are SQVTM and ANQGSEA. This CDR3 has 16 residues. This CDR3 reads CSAWGREELTYNEQFF. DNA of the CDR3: TGCAGCGCCTGGGGCAGGGAGGAGTTGACCTACAATGAGCAGTTCTTC.

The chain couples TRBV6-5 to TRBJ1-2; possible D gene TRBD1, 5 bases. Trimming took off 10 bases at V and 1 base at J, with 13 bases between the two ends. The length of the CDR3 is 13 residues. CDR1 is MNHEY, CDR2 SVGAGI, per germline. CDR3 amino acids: CAIGYDSNYGYTF. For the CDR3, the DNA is TGTGCCATCGGTTACGACAGTAACTATGGCTACACCTTC.

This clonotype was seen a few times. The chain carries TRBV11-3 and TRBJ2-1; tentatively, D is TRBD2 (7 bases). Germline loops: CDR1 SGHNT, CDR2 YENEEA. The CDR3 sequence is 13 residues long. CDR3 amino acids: CVNSFGLGGEQFF. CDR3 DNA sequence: TGTGTCAACAGCTTTGGACTAGGGGGTGAGCAGTTCTTC. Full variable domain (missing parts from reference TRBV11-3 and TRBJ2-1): EAGVVQSPRYKIIEKKQPVAFWCNPISGHNTLYWYLQNLGQGPELLIRYENEEAVDDSQLPKDRFSAERLKGVDSTLKIQPAELGDSAVYLCVNSFGLGGEQFFGPGTRLTVL.

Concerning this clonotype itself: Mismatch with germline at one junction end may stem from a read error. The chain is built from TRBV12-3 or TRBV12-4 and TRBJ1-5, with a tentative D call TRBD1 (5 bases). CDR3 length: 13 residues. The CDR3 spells CASRQVSNQPQQF. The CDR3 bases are TGTGCCAGCAGACAGGTTAGCAATCAGCCCCAGCAATTT.

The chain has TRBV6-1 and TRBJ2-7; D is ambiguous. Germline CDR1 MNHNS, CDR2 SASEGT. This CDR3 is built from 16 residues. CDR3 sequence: CASSGRNTGPHYDQYV. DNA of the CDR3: TGTGCCAGCAGTGGGAGAAACACCGGGCCCCACTACGACCAGTACGTC.

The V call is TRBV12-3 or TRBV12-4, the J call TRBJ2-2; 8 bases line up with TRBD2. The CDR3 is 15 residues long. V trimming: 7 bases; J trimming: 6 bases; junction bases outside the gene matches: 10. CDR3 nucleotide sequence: TGTGCCAGCAATCCCGGGACTAGTGCGTCCGGGGAGCTGTTTTTT. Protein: CASNPGTSASGELFF.

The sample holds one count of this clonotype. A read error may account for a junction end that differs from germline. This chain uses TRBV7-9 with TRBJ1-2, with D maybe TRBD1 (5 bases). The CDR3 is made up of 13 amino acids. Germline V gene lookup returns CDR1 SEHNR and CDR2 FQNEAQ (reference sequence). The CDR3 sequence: CASNTGTVYCYTF. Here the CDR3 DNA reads TGTGCCAGCAACACTGGGACTGTCTATTGCTACACCTTC.

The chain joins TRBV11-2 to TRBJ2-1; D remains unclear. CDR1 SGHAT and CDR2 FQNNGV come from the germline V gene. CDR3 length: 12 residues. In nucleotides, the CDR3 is TGTACGAGCAGCCCTTTAGGAAGTGAGCAGTTCTTC. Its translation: CTSSPLGSEQFF.

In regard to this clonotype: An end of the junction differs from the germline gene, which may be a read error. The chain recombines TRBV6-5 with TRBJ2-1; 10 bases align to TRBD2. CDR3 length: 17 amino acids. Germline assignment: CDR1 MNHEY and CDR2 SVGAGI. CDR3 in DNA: TGTGGCAGCAGTTACTCGATCTGGGGACTAGCGAACAATGAGCAGTTTTTC. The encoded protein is CGSSYSIWGLANNEQFF.

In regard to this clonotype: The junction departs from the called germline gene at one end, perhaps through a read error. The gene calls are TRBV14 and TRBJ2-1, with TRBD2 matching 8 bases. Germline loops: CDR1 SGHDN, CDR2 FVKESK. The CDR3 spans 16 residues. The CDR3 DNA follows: TGTGTCAGCAGCCAAGATCCCGGGAGGGCCCTTATAGAGCAGTTCTTC. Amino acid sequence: CVSSQDPGRALIEQFF.

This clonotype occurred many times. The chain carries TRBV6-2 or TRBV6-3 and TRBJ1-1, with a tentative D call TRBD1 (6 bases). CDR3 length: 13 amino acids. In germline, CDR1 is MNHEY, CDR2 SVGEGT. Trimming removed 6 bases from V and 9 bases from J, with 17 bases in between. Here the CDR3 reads CASRGTTPPQAFF. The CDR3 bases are TGTGCCAGCAGGGGGACAACCCCCCCTCAAGCTTTCTTT.

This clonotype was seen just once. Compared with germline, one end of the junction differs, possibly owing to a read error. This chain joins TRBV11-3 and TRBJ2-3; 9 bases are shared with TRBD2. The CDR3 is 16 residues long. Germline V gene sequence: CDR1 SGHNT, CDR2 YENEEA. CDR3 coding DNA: TGTACCTGCAGCAATAGCGGGAGCCTTAGCACAGATACGCGGTATTTT. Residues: CTCSNSGSLSTDTRYF.